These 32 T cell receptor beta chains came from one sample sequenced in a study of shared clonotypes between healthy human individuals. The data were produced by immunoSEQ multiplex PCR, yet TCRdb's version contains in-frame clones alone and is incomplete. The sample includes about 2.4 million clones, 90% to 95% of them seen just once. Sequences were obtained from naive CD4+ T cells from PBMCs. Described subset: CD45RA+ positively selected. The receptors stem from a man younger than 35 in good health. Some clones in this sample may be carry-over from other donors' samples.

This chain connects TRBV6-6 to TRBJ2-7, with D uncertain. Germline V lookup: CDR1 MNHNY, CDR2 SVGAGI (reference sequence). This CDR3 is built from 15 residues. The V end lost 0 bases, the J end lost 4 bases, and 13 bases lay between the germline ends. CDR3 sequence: CASSYSTPQVYEQYF. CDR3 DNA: TGTGCCAGCAGTTACTCTACACCCCAGGTGTACGAGCAGTACTTC.

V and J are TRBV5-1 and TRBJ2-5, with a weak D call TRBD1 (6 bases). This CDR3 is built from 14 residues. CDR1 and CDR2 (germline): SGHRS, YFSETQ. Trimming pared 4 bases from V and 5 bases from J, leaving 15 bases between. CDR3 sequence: CASSPQGSGETQYF. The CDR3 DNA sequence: TGCGCCAGCAGCCCTCAGGGGTCCGGGGAGACCCAGTACTTC.

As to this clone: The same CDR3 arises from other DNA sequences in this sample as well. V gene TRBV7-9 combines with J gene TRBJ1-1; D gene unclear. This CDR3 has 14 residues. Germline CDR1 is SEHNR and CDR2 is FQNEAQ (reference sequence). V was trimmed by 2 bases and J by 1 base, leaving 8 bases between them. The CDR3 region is CASSLLPTNTEAFF. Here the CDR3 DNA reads TGTGCCAGCAGCTTACTCCCCACGAACACTGAAGCTTTCTTT.

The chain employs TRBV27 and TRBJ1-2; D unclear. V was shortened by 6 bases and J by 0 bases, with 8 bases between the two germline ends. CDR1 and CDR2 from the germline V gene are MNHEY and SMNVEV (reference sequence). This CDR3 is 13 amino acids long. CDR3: CASSYGSNYGYTF. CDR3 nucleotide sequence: TGTGCCAGCAGCTACGGTTCTAACTATGGCTACACCTTC.

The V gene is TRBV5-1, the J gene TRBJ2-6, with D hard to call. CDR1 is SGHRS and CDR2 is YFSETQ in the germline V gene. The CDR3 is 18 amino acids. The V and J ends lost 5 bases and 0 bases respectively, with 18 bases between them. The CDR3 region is CASRSDTNIPSGANVLTF. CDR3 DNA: TGCGCCAGCAGAAGTGACACCAATATCCCCTCTGGGGCCAACGTCCTGACTTTC.

The CDR3 DNA follows: TGCGCCAGCAGAGAACAGGACAGGGCCTACGAGCAGTACTTC. Protein: CASREQDRAYEQYF. The V and J genes are TRBV10-1 and TRBJ2-7, with 8 bases fitting TRBD1. The trim removed 6 bases at V and 2 bases at J, leaving 6 bases unmatched. The CDR3 spans 14 residues. Germline V gene lookup returns CDR1 WNHNN and CDR2 SYGVQD (reference sequence).

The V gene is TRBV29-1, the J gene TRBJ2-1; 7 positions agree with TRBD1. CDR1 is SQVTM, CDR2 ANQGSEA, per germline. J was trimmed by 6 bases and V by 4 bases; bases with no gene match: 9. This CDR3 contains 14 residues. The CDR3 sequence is CSVVSRGTLNEQFF. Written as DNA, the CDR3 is TGCAGCGTTGTGAGCAGGGGGACCCTCAATGAGCAGTTCTTC.

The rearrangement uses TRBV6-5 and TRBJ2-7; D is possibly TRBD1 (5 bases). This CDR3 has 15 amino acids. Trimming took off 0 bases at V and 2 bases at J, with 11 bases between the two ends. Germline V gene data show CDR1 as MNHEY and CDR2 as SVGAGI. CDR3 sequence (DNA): TGTGCCAGCAGTTACTCAGGGGTTGATACCTACGAGCAGTACTTC. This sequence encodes CASSYSGVDTYEQYF.

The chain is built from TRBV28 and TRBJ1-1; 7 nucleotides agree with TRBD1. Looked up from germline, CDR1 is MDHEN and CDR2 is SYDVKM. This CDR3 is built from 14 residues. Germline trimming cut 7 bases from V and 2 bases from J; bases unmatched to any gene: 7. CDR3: CASTRDRENTEAFF. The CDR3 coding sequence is TGTGCCAGCACCCGGGACAGAGAAAACACTGAAGCTTTCTTT.

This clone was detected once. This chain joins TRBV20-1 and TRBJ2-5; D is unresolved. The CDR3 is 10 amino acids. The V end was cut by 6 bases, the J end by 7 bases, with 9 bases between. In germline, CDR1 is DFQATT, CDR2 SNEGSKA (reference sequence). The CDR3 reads CSAPMGTQYF. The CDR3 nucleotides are TGCAGTGCCCCGATGGGGACCCAGTACTTC.

The CDR3 here is CASSQTPTRIEKLFF. For the CDR3, the DNA is TGTGCCAGTAGTCAGACTCCGACACGGATCGAGAAACTGTTTTTT. The V and J genes are TRBV19 and TRBJ1-4; D uncertain. The CDR3 sequence is 15 residues long. V lost 5 bases to trimming and J lost 11 bases, with 21 bases between them. Per germline, CDR1 LNHDA and CDR2 SQIVND (reference sequence).

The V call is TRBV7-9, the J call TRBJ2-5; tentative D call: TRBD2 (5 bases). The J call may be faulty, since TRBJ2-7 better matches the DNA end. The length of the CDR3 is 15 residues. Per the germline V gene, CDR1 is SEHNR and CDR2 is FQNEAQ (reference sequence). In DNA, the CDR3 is TGTGCCAGCAGCTCCGTCCCGGGAACTAGGGCCGAGCAGTACTTC. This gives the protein CASSSVPGTRAEQYF.

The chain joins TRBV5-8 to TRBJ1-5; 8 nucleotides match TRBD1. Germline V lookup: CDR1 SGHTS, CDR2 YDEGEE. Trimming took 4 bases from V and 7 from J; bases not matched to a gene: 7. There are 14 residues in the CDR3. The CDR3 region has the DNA TGTGCCAGCAGCAGGACAGGGTTTCGACAGCCCCAGCATTTT. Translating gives CASSRTGFRQPQHF.

The CDR3 sequence: CASSLRPGLAHTDTQYF. CDR3 coding DNA: TGTGCCAGCAGCTTAAGGCCGGGACTAGCGCACACAGATACGCAGTATTTT. This chain connects TRBV7-3 to TRBJ2-3; 10 bases line up with TRBD2. Looked up from germline, CDR1 is SGHTA and CDR2 is FQGTGA. There are 17 residues in the CDR3. The ends lost 1 base at V and 2 bases at J; junction bases unmatched: 6.

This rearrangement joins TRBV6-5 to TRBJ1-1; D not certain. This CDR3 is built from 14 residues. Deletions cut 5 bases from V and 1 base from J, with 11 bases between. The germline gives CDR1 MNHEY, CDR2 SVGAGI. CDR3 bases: TGTGCCAGCAGTGCTAAACAGAGGAACACTGAAGCTTTCTTT. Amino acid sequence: CASSAKQRNTEAFF.

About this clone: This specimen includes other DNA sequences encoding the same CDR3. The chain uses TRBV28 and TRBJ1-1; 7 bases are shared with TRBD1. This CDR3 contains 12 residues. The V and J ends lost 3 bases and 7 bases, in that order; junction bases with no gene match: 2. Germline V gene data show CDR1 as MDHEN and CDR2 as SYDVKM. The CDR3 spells CASSLGTVEAFF. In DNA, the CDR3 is TGTGCCAGCAGTTTGGGGACAGTTGAAGCTTTCTTT.

The CDR3 loop is CASSLDLAGPQHF. The CDR3 DNA reads TGTGCCAGCAGCTTGGATCTGGCCGGGCCCCAGCATTTT. The V call is TRBV5-4, the J call TRBJ1-5; D call uncertain. Per germline, CDR1 SGHNT and CDR2 YYREEE (reference sequence). Trimming removed 0 bases from V and 9 bases from J, with 10 bases in between. This CDR3 comprises 13 residues.

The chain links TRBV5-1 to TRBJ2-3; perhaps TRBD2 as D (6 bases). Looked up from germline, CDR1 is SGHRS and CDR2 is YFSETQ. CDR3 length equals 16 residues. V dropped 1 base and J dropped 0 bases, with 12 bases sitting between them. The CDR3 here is CASSLFAGISTDTQYF. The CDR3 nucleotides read TGCGCCAGCAGCTTGTTTGCGGGGATTAGCACAGATACGCAGTATTTT. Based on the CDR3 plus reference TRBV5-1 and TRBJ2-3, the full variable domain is KAGVTQTPRYLIKTRGQQVTLSCSPISGHRSVSWYQQTPGQGLQFLFEYFSETQRNKGNFPGRFSGRQFSNSRSEMNVSTLELGDSALYLCASSLFAGISTDTQYFGPGTRLTVL.

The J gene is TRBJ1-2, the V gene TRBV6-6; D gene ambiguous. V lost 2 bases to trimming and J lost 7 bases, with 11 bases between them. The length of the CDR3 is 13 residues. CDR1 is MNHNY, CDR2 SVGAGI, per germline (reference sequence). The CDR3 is CASSYPEGIGYTF. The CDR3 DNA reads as TGTGCCAGCAGTTACCCCGAAGGGATTGGCTACACCTTC.

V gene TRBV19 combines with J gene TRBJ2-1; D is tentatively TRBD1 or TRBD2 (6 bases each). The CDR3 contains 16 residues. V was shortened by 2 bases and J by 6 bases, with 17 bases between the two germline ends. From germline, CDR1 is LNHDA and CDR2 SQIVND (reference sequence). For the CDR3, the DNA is TGTGCCAGTAGTATACGGCCGGGGGCGGGCCCCAATGAGCAGTTCTTC. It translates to CASSIRPGAGPNEQFF.

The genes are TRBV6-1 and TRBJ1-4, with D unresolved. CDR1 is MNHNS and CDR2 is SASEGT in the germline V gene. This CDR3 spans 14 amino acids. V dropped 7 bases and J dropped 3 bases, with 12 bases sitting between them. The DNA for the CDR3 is TGTGCCAGCAAGGTCGGCGAACCTAATGAAAAACTGTTTTTT. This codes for CASKVGEPNEKLFF.

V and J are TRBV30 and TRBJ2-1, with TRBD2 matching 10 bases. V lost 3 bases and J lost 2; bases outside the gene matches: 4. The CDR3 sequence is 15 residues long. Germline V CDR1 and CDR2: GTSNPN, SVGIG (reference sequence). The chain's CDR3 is CAWSSSGRAYNEQFF. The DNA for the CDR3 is TGTGCCTGGAGCAGCAGCGGGAGGGCCTACAATGAGCAGTTCTTC.

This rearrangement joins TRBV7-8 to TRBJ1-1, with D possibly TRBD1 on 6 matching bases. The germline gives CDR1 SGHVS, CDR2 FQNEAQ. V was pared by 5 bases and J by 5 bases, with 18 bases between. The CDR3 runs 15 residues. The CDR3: CASSVDGGARTEAFF. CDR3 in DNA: TGTGCCAGCAGCGTAGACGGGGGCGCGAGGACTGAAGCTTTCTTT. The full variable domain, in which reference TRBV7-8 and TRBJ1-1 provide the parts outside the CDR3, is GAGVSQSPRYKVAKRGQDVALRCDPISGHVSLFWYQQALGQGPEFLTYFQNEAQLDKSGLPSDRFFAERPEGSVSTLKIQRTQQEDSAVYLCASSVDGGARTEAFFGQGTRLTVV.

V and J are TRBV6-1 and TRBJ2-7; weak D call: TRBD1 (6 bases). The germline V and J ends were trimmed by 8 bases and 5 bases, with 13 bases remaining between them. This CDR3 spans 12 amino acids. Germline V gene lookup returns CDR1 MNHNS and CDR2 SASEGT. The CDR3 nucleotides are TGTGCCAGCGCGCCAAACAGGGACGAGCAGTACTTC. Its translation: CASAPNRDEQYF.

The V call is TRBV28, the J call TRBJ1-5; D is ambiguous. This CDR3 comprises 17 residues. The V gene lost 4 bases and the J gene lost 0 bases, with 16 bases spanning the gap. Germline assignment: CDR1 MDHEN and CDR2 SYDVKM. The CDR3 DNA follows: TGTGCCAGCAGTTCGGCCGACGGACGTTATAGCAATCAGCCCCAGCATTTT. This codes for CASSSADGRYSNQPQHF. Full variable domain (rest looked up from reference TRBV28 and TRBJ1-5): DVKVTQSSRYLVKRTGEKVFLECVQDMDHENMFWYRQDPGLGLRLIYFSYDVKMKEKGDIPEGYSVSREKKERFSLILESASTNQTSMYLCASSSADGRYSNQPQHFGDGTRLSIL.

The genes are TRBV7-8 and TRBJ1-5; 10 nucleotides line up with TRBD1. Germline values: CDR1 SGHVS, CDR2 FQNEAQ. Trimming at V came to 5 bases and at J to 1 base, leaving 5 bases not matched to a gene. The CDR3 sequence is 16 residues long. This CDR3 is CASSPMDRGSNQPQHF. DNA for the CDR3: TGTGCCAGCAGCCCCATGGACAGGGGGAGCAATCAGCCCCAGCATTTT.

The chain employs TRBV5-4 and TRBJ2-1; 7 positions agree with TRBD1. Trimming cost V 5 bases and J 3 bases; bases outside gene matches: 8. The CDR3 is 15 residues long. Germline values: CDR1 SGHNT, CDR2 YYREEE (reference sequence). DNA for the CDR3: TGTGCCAGCAGGGTAGTGGCAGGGGGCTACAATGAGCAGTTCTTC. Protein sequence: CASRVVAGGYNEQFF.

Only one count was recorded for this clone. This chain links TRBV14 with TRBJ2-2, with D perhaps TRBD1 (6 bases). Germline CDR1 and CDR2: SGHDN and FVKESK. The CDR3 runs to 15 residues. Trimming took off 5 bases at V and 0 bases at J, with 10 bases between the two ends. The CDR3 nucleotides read TGTGCCAGCAGCAACAGGGTCGCGAACACCGGGGAGCTGTTTTTT. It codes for CASSNRVANTGELFF.

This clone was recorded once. CDR3 DNA: TGTGCCAGCTCACCGATTTCGGGACAGGGTCAGCCCCAGCATTTT. As protein: CASSPISGQGQPQHF. The rearrangement joins TRBV18 to TRBJ1-5; TRBD1 agrees at 9 bases. The CDR3 totals 15 residues. The germline CDR1 and CDR2 sequences are KGHSH and LQKENI. The junction had 6 bases not matched to a gene; V was cut back by 3 bases and J by 6 bases.

CDR3 DNA sequence: TGTGCCAGCAGCGTGTACAGGGATCAAGAGACCCAGTACTTC. It translates to CASSVYRDQETQYF. V usage is TRBV5-6 and J usage is TRBJ2-5, with a possible D match to TRBD1 (6 bases). Trimming shortened V by 4 bases and J by 2 bases, and 12 bases separated the two germline ends. The length of the CDR3 is 14 residues. CDR1 and CDR2 from the germline V gene are SGHDT and YYEEEE.

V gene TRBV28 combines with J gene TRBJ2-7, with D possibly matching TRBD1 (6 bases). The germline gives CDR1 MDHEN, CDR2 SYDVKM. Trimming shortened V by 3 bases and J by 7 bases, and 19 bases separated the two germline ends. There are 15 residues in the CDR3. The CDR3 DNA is TGTGCCAGCAGTTTTGGGGACAAACTGCATATGGAGCAGTACTTC. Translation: CASSFGDKLHMEQYF.

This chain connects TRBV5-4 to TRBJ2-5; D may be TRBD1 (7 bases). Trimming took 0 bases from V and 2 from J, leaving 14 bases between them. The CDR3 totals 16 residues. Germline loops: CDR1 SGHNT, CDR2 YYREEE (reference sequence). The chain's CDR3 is CASSLAQGGPQETQYF. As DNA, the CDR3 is TGTGCCAGCAGCTTGGCTCAGGGGGGCCCACAAGAGACCCAGTACTTC.